This T cell receptor (beta chain) was recorded in a study of identical twins (dated by TCRdb to the mid-2010s). With regard to the full study: TCR alpha and beta repertoires from monozygotic twins, unrelated adults of various ages and cord blood were deep-sequenced to test whether fetal clonotypes persist. To rule out contamination, replicate twin experiments were performed at different times with different library preparation protocols.

This clonotype was seen at least ten times. Its antigen specificity is not known. The sample holds no much larger clone one base away, and base qualities are not on file. Libraries were made using 5' RACE. Reads for this sample came from an Illumina HiSeq 2000. A universal primer binding site was added through template switching, and the final cDNA carried a unique molecular identifier so that TCR cDNA molecules could be counted accurately. Specific primers in the conserved constant-segment region were used to synthesize first-strand cDNA for TCR alpha and beta chains. To control for contamination, each cDNA library was double barcoded with a SMART-Mk sample barcode plus Illumina barcodes. TruSeq adapter sequences along with Illumina sample barcodes were introduced in two successive PCR steps. The Illumina HiSeq platform was used with custom primers to sequence TCR alpha and beta cDNA libraries. The authors processed their data as follows. Unique molecular identifiers were extracted from raw reads with MiGEC, and CDR3 positions were determined with MiXCR. For each individual, recombination models were inferred using an EM algorithm with the repgenHMM and IGoR tools. Shared clonotypes were analyzed with the tcR package in R, and sharing was normalized by the product of cloneset sizes. To study raw recombination without the effects of thymic and clonal selection, out-of-frame nonproductive sequences were analyzed. TCRdb handled the public reads itself, with Q25 trimming in fastp and clone calling in MiXCR, and kept productive beta chains. CDR3 protein sequences are deduplicated, and each keeps its most common genes and DNA. These V and J calls derive from TCRdb rather than the authors' analysis. This sample gives roughly 690,000 distinct CDR3 sequences in total; over 5% of them show up just once. The ten most abundant clones make up about 1.8% of the sample.

V has 3 bases trimmed and J has 3 bases trimmed; junction bases matching no gene number 8. CDR3 length: 16 amino acids, cysteine to phenylalanine. Only the CDR3 part of the read is kept: 48 bases, read in frame from the first base. Based on the germline V gene, the CDR1 and CDR2 sequences are SGHRS and YFSETQ. Study-wide conclusions, independent of this receptor: In beta out-of-frame sequences, excess twin sharing was weaker, because having fewer shared sequences lowered the signal-to-noise ratio. Compared with coincidental sharing between unrelated individuals, out-of-frame TCR alpha sequences shared between twins showed an excess of sequences with low generation probability. Invariant T cells such as MAIT and iNKT could partly confound zero-insertion analyses, although diverse VJ usage argued against such confounding for most clonotypes. Abundant cord blood beta clonotypes carried fewer insertions; young adult naive repertoires showed a weaker similar trend, while memory repertoires showed none. In monozygotic twins, out-of-frame TCR alpha sharing was systematically underestimated by recombination models, although the models agreed with sharing between unrelated individuals. Because the same donors could not be followed over many years, the conclusions relied on cross-sectional statistical analysis.

Every donor was a healthy Caucasian. The researchers also sequenced three unrelated adults who were not twins: a male aged 18 to 30, a male aged 50 to 59, and a female aged 50 to 59. Using Miltenyi CD45RO+ enrichment and human naive T-cell isolation kits, memory (CD45RO+) and naive T cells were isolated from PBMC. The rearrangement combines TRBV5-1 with TRBJ2-5, with 10 middle bases fitting TRBD2. Sample: naive T cells sorted from blood. The meaning of the sample's cell subset or site label: cells isolated with a human naive T-cell isolation kit. The sequence derives from a man between 18 and 29 years old in good health. The CDR3 region: CASSSTRTSGKETQYF. The bases read TGCGCCAGCAGCTCAACCCGGACTAGCGGAAAAGAGACCCAGTACTTC.